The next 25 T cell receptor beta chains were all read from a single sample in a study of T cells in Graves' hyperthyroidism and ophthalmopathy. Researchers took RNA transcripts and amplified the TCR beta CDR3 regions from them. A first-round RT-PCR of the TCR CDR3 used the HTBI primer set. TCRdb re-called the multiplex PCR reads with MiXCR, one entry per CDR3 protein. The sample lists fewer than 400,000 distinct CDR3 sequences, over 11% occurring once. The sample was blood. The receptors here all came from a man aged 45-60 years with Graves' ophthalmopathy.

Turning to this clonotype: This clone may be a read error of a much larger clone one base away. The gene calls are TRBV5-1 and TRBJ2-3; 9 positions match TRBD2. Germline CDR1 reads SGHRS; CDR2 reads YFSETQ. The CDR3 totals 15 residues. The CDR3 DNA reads TGCGCCGGCAGCCCTAGGACTAGCGACACAGATACGCAGTATTTT. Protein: CAGSPRTSDTDTQYF.

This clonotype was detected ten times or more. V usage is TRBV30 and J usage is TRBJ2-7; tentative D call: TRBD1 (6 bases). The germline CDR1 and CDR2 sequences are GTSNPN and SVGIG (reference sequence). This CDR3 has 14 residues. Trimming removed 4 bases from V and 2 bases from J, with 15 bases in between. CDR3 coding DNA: TGTGCCTGGAACCCGACAGGAGATACCTACGAGCAGTACTTC. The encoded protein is CAWNPTGDTYEQYF.

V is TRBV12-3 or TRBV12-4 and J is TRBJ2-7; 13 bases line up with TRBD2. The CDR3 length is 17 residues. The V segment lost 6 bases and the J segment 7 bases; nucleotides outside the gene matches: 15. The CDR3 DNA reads TGTGCCAGCAGCCTCGGGACTAGCGGGACCCGGGGTCGGGAGCAGTACTTC. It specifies CASSLGTSGTRGREQYF.

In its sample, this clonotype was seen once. The CDR3 DNA is TGTGCCAGCAGCCCCGGGACAGGGACCTTCACCGGGGAGCTGTTTTTT. Translation gives CASSPGTGTFTGELFF. This sequence joins TRBV11-1 and TRBJ2-2, with 9 positions matching TRBD1. CDR3 length: 16 amino acids. Germline assignment: CDR1 SGHAT and CDR2 FQDESV (reference sequence). J was trimmed by 4 bases and V by 5 bases; bases with no gene match: 8.

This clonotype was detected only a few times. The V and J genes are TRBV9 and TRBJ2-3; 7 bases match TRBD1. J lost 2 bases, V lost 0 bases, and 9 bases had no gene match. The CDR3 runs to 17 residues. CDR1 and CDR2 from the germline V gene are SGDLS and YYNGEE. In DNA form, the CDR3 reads TGTGCCAGCAGCGTAGGTGGGAGACAGGGAGCCACAGATACGCAGTATTTT. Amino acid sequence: CASSVGGRQGATDTQYF. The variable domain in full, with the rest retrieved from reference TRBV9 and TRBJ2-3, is DSGVTQTPKHLITATGQRVTLRCSPRSGDLSVYWYQQSLDQGLQFLIQYYNGEERAKGNILERFSAQQFPDLHSELNLSSLELGDSALYFCASSVGGRQGATDTQYFGPGTRLTVL.

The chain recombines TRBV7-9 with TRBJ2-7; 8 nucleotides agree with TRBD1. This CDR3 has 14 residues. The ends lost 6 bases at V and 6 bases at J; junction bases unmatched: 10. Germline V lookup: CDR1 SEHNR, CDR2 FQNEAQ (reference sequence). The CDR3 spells CASSSTGVGPEQYF. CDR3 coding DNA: TGTGCCAGCAGTTCGACAGGGGTGGGACCCGAGCAGTACTTC.

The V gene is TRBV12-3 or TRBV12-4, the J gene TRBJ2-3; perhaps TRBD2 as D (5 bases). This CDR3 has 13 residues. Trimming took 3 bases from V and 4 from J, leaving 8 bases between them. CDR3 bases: TGTGCCAGCAGTTTGGTAGCGTCAGATACGCAGTATTTT. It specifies CASSLVASDTQYF.

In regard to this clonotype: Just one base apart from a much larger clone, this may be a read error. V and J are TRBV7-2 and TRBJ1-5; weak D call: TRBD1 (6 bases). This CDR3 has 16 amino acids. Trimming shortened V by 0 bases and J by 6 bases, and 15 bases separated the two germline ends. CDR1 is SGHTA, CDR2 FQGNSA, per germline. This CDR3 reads CASSLARWDIRQPQHF. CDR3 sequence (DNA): TGTGCCAGCAGCTTAGCCCGATGGGACATCCGTCAGCCCCAGCATTTT.

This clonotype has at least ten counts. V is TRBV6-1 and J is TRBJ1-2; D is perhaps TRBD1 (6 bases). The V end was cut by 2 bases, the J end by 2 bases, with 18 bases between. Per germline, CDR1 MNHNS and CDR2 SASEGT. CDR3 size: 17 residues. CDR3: CASSEISVGGRNYGYTF. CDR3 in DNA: TGTGCCAGCAGTGAAATTTCCGTGGGGGGCCGGAACTATGGCTACACCTTC.

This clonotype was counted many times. CDR3 sequence: CASSFGLAGESYNEQFF. The DNA of the CDR3 is TGCGCCAGCAGCTTTGGACTAGCGGGAGAGTCCTACAATGAGCAGTTCTTC. This chain joins TRBV5-1 and TRBJ2-1; the match to TRBD2 covers 13 bases. After removal of 2 bases from V and 1 base from J, the junction contained 3 bases not matched to a gene. Germline V gene data show CDR1 as SGHRS and CDR2 as YFSETQ. The CDR3 contains 17 residues. The full variable domain, with the rest looked up from reference TRBV5-1 and TRBJ2-1, is KAGVTQTPRYLIKTRGQQVTLSCSPISGHRSVSWYQQTPGQGLQFLFEYFSETQRNKGNFPGRFSGRQFSNSRSEMNVSTLELGDSALYLCASSFGLAGESYNEQFFGPGTRLTVL.

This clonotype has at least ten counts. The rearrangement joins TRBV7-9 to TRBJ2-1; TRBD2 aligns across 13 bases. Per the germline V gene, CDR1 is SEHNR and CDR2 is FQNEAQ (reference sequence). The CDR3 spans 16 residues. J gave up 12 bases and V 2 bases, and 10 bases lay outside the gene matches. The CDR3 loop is CASSLSGTSGMVGQFF. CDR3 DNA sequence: TGTGCCAGCAGCTTATCCGGGACTAGCGGGATGGTAGGGCAGTTCTTC.

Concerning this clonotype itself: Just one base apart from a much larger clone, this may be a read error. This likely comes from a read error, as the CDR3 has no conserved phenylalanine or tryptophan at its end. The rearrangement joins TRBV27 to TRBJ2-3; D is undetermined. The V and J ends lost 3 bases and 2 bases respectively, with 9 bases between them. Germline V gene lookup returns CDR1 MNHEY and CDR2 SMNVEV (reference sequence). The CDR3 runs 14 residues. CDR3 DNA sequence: TGTGCCAGCAGTTTTGGGCCGGTCACAGATACGCAGTATCTT. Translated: CASSFGPVTDTQYL.

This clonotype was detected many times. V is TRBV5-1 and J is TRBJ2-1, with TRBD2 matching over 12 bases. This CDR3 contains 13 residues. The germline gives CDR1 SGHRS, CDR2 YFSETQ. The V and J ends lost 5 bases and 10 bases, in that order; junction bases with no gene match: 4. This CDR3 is CASSRLAGDEQFF. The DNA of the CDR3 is TGCGCCAGCAGTAGACTAGCGGGAGACGAGCAGTTCTTC.

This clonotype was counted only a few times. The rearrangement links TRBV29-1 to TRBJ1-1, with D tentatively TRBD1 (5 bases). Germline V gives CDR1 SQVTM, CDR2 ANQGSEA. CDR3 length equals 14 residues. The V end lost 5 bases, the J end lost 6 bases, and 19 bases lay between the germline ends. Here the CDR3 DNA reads TGCAGCGTTTCGGGCTCGAGGGGTGAGGCTGAAGCTTTCTTT. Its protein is CSVSGSRGEAEAFF.

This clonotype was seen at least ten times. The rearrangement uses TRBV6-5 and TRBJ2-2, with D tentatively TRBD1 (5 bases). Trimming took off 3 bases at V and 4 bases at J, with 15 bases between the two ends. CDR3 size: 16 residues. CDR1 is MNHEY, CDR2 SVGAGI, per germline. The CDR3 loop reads CASSYRQFSGTGELFF. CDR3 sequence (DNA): TGTGCCAGCAGTTATCGACAGTTCTCGGGCACCGGGGAGCTGTTTTTT.

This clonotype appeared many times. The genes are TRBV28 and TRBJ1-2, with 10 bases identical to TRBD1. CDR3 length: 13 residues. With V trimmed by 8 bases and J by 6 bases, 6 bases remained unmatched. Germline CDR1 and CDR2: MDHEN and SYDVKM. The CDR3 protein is CASGGTGVNGYTF. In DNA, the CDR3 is TGTGCCAGCGGCGGGACAGGGGTGAATGGCTACACCTTC.

CDR3 in amino acids: CASSQAKAEITYEQYF. In nucleotides, the CDR3 is TGTGCCAGCAGCCAAGCTAAAGCGGAGATTACCTACGAGCAGTACTTC. V usage is TRBV4-2 and J usage is TRBJ2-7, with D tentatively TRBD2 (5 bases). V lost 1 base and J 2 bases, leaving 15 bases between the germline ends. In germline, CDR1 is LGHNA, CDR2 YNFKEQ. The CDR3 loop spans 16 amino acids.

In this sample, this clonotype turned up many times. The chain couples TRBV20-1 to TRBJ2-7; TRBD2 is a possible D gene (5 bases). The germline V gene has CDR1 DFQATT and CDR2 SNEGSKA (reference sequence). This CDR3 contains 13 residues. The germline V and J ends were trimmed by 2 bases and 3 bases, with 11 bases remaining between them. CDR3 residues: CSARYLAFYEQYF. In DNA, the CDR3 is TGCAGTGCTAGATACCTAGCTTTCTACGAGCAGTACTTC.

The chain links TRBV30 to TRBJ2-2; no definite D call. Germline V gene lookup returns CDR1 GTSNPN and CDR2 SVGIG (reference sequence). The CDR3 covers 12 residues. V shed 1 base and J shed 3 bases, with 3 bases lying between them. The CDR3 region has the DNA TGTGCCTGGAGTGAACACACCGGGGAGCTGTTTTTT. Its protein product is CAWSEHTGELFF.

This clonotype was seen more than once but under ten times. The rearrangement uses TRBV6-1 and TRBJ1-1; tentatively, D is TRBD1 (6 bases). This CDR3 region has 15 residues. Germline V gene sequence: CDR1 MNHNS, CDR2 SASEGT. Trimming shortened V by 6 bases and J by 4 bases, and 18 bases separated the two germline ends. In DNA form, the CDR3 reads TGTGCCAGCAGGCACAGGGATACCGAGGTCACTGAAGCTTTCTTT. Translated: CASRHRDTEVTEAFF.

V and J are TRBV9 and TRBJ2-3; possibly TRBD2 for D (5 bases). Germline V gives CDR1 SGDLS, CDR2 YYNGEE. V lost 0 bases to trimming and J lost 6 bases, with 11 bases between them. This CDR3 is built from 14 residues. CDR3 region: CASSVEAGQDTQYF. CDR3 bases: TGTGCCAGCAGCGTAGAGGCGGGCCAGGATACGCAGTATTTT.

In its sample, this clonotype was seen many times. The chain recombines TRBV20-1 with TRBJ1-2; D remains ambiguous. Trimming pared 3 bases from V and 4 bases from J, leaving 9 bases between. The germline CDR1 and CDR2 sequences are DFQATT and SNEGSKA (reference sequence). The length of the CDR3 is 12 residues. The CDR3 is CSASSPTYGYTF. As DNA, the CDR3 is TGCAGTGCTAGTTCTCCTACCTATGGCTACACCTTC.

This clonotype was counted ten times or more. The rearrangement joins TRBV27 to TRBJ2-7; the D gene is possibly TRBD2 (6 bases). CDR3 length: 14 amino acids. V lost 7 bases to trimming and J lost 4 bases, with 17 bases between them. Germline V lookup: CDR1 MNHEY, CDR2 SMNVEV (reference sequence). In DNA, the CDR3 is TGTGCCAGCAACCCGTTTGGGGCGGGGTACGAGCAGTACTTC. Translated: CASNPFGAGYEQYF.

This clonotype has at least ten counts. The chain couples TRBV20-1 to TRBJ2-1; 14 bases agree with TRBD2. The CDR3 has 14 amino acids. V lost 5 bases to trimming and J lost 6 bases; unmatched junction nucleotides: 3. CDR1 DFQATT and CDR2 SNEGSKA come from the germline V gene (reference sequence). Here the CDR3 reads CSAGGTSGSNEQFF. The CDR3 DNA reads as TGCAGTGCTGGGGGGACTAGCGGGAGCAATGAGCAGTTCTTC.

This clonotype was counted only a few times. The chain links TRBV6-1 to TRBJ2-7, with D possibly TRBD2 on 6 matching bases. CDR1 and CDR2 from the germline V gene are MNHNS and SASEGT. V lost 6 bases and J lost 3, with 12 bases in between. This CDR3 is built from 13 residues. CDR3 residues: CASRAGSYYEQYF. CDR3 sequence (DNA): TGTGCCAGCAGAGCGGGCTCCTACTACGAGCAGTACTTC.